Given below is one T cell receptor beta chain in context. What it binds is unknown. Generated by immunoSEQ multiplex PCR, the TCRdb table keeps only in-frame clones and is missing some. Among roughly 500,000 clones, approximately 92% were seen once, and the ten largest hold 2% to 3%. Treatment here: some 20 received Ad26.COV2.S at low or high dose, single or two shots; roughly 5 received placebo; per-sample allocation not given. It was on day 63 after the first vaccine or placebo injection that samples were taken. The data derive from a study of Ad26.COV2.S vaccination and SARS-CoV-2 variants. Study-level information: Of the COV1001 trial arms, the Ad26.COV2.S arm included the donor. Participants got Ad26.COV2.S intramuscularly, once or twice 56 days apart. Study-wide results and limits: Non-spike TCR breadth showed similarity between vaccine and placebo recipients.

The CDR3 contains 13 residues. V lost 7 bases and J 5 bases, leaving 13 bases between the germline ends. This receptor was obtained from a person aged 18-65 years who received the Ad26.COV2.S COVID-19 vaccine or a placebo. The specimen was peripheral blood, collected in a trial of Ad26.COV2.S vaccine versus placebo. V usage is TRBV12-3 or TRBV12-4 and J usage is TRBJ2-3; TRBD1 is a possible D gene (6 bases). CDR3 residues: CASKDSIGDTQYF. In DNA, the CDR3 is TGTGCCAGCAAGGACAGTATAGGAGATACGCAGTATTTT.